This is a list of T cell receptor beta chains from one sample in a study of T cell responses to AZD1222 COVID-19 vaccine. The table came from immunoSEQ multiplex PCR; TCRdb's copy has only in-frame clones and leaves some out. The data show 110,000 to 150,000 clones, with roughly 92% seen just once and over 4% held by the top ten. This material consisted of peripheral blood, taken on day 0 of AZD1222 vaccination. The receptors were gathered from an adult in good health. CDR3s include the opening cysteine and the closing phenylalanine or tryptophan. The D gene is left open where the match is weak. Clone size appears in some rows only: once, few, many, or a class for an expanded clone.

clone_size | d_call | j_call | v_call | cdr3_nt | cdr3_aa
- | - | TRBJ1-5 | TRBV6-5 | TGTGCCAGCAGTACCCTTCGGAATCAGCCCCAGCATTTT | CASSTLRNQPQHF
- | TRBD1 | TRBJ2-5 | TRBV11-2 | TGTGCCAGCAGCCCCGACAGGGTGGAGACCCAGTACTTC | CASSPDRVETQYF
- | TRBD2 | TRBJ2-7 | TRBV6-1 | TGTGCCAGCAGTGTAGCGGGAGCCTACGAGCAGTACTTC | CASSVAGAYEQYF
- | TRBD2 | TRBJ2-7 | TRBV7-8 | TGTGCCAGCAGCTTCCTAGCGGGGTTAGGTTACGAGCAGTACTTC | CASSFLAGLGYEQYF
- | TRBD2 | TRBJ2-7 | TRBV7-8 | TGTGCCAGCAGCTCTACTAGCGATTACTACGAGCAGTACTTC | CASSSTSDYYEQYF
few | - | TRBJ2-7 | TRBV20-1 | TGCAGTGCTAGGAGCTCCTACGAGCAGTACTTC | CSARSSYEQYF
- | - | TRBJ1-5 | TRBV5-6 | TGTGCCAGCAGCTTGCGGGGTTATAGCAATCAGCCCCAGCATTTT | CASSLRGYSNQPQHF
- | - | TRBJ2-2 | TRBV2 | TGTGCCAGCAAACGGGAGAACACCGGGGAGCTGTTTTTT | CASKRENTGELFF
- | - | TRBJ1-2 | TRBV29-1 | TGCAGCGTTGATTACGAGGGGCAGAACTATGGCTACACCTTC | CSVDYEGQNYGYTF
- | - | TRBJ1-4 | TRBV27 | TGTGCCAGCAGTCTTGTGCGAGGTGAAAAACTGTTTTTT | CASSLVRGEKLFF
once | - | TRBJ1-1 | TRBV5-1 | TGCGCCAGCAGAAATGACATTGAAGCTTTCTTT | CASRNDIEAFF
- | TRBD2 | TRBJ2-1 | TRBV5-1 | TGCGCCAGCAGAGCGGGAGGTAGTCTAGGCAATGAGCAGTTCTTC | CASRAGGSLGNEQFF
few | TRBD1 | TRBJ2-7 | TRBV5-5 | TGTGCCAGCAGCTTGGCAGGACAGGGTATGGGTTGGGAGCAGTACTTC | CASSLAGQGMGWEQYF
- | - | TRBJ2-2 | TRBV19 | TGTGCCAGTAGTATAGACGTTACGAACACCGGGGAGCTGTTTTTT | CASSIDVTNTGELFF
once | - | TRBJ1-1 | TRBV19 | TGTGCCAGTAGCCCGACAGGATTACTCATGAACACTGAAGCTTTCTTT | CASSPTGLLMNTEAFF
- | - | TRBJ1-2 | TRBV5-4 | TGTGCCAGCAGCACCGACAGAAATGGCTACACCTTC | CASSTDRNGYTF
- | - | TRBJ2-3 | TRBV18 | TGTGCCAGCTCACTTCACACAGATACGCAGTATTTT | CASSLHTDTQYF
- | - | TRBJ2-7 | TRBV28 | TGTGCCAGCAGTTCGGCAGGGTGGTCTTACGAGCAGTACTTC | CASSSAGWSYEQYF
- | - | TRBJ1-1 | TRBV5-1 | TGCGCCAGTAGACAGGAGGACACTGAAGCTTTCTTT | CASRQEDTEAFF
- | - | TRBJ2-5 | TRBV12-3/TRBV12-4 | TGTGCCAGCAGTTTGGGCAGCCAAGAGACCCAGTACTTC | CASSLGSQETQYF
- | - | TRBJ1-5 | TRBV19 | TGTGCCAGTAGTAGAGGGATCTTTCAGCCCCAGCATTTT | CASSRGIFQPQHF
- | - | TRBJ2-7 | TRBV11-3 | TGTGCCAGCAGCTTAGACGACTACGAGCAGTACTTC | CASSLDDYEQYF
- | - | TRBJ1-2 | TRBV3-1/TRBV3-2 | TGTGCCAGCACCAACGTGGGAGGGGTGCTTACTGGCTACACCTTC | CASTNVGGVLTGYTF
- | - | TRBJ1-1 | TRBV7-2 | TGTGCCAGCAGCTCCCAGACAGAAAACACTGAAGCTTTCTTT | CASSSQTENTEAFF
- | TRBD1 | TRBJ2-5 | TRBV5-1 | TGCGCCAGCAGCAAGAACAGGGGAGAGACCCAGTACTTC | CASSKNRGETQYF
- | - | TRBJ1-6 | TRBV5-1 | TGCGCCAGCAGCAGGGACGAGAGTAATTCACCCCTCCACTTT | CASSRDESNSPLHF
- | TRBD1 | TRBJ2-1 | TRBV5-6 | TGTGCCAGCAGCTCCGGGACAGGGGAGAACAATGAGCAGTTCTTC | CASSSGTGENNEQFF
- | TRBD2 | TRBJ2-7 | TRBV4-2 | TGTGCCAGCAGCCATCGAGGCGGCGGATATAGCGGGAACATCTCCTACGAGCAGTACTTC | CASSHRGGGYSGNISYEQYF
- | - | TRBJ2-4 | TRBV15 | TGTGCCACCAGCAGAGATGTGACAGCAAAAAACATTCAGTACTTC | CATSRDVTAKNIQYF
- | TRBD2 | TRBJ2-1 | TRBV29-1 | TGCAGCGTTGGCACTAGCGGGTCCTACAATGAGCAGTTCTTC | CSVGTSGSYNEQFF
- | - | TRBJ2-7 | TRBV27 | TGTGCCAGCAGTTCCCGGGGCGGATACGAGCAGTACTTC | CASSSRGGYEQYF
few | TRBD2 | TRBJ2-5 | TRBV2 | TGTGCCAGCCGGGAGACTAGCGGGAAAGGGAAGACCCAGTACTTC | CASRETSGKGKTQYF
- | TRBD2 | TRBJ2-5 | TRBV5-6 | TGTGCCAGCAGTCTGACTAGCGGGGCTCGTCTGTACCAAGAGACCCAGTACTTC | CASSLTSGARLYQETQYF
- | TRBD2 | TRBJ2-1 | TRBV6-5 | TGTGCCAGCAGTAGGACTAGCGGGAGGAATGAGCAGTTCTTC | CASSRTSGRNEQFF
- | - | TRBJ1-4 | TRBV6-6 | TGTGCCAGCAGTTCTTTAGCTTCAACTAATGAAAAACTGTTTTTT | CASSSLASTNEKLFF
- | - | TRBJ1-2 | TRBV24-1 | TGTGCCACCAGTGATGAGGGTGCCTATGGCTACACCTTC | CATSDEGAYGYTF
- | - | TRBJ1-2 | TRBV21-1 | TGTGCCAGCAGCAAAAACGGTGAACAGAGTGGCTACACCTTC | CASSKNGEQSGYTF
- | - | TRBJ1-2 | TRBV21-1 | TGTGCCAGCAGCCAATACCAAGGGGAGCACTATGGCTACACCTTC | CASSQYQGEHYGYTF
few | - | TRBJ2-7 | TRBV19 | TGTGCCAGTAGTATGCGAGGGGTCGGCGAGCAGTACTTC | CASSMRGVGEQYF
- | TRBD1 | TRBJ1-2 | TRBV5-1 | TGCGCCAGCAGCGCGAGACAGGGCAACAGCTATGGCTACACCTTC | CASSARQGNSYGYTF
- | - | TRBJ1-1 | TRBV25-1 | TGTGCCAGCAGTGAATCCGGGGGGACTCTCACTGAAGCTTTCTTT | CASSESGGTLTEAFF
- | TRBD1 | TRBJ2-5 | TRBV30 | TGTGCCTGGAGTGGGGACAGCCAAGAGACCCAGTACTTC | CAWSGDSQETQYF
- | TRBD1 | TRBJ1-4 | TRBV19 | TGTGCCAGTAGTCCTGACAGGGGGCGCGCAAAACTGTTTTTT | CASSPDRGRAKLFF
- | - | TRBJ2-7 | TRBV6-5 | TGTGCCAGCAGACCCGGGACCCTGGAGGGATACGAGCAGTACTTC | CASRPGTLEGYEQYF
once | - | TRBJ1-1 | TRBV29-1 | TGCAGCGTTGAAGGGGCAGGGATCGACACTGAAGCTTTCTTT | CSVEGAGIDTEAFF
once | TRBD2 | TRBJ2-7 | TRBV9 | TGTGCCAGCAGCGTAGCGGGAGGGAACACCGTCGGCGAGCAGTACTTC | CASSVAGGNTVGEQYF